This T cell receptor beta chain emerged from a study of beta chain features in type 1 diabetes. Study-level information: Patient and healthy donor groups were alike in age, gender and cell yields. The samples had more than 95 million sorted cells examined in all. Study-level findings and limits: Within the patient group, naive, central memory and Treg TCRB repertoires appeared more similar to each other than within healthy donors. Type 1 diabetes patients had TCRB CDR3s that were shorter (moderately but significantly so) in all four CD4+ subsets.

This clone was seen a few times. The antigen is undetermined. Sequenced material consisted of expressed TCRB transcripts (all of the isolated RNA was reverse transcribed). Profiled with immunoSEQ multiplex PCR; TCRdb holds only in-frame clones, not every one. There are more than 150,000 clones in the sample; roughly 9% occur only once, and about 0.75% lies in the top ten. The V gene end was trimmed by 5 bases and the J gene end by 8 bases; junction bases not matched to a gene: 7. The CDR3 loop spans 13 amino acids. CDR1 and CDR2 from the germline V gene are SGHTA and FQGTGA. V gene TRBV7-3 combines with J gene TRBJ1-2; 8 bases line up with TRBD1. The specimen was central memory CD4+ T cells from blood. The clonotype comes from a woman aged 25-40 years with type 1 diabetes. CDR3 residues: CASSPGTGQGYTF. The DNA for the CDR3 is TGTGCCAGCAGCCCGGGGACAGGTCAAGGCTACACCTTC.